The 29 T cell receptor beta chains given below trace back to one sample, sequenced in a study of cytomegalovirus exposure and HLA in healthy donors. 13 Jbeta primers and 60 Vbeta primers were used for the PCR. This table comes from immunoSEQ multiplex PCR, and its TCRdb copy is limited to in-frame clones, with some not included. This sample carries 150,000 to 200,000 clones, 65% to 85% of them seen once, and the ten largest clones take approximately 1.2%. Source material: PBMCs. Receptor source: a man aged 50 or older in good health and CMV-seropositive.

The V and J genes are TRBV5-6 and TRBJ2-1; possible D gene TRBD2, 7 bases. CDR3 size: 13 residues. The germline V gene encodes CDR1 SGHDT and CDR2 YYEEEE. V was trimmed by 5 bases and J by 6 bases, leaving 12 bases between them. The CDR3 sequence is CASRGGTRNEQFF. Written as DNA, the CDR3 is TGTGCCAGCAGGGGAGGGACACGCAATGAGCAGTTCTTC.

J is TRBJ2-5 and V is TRBV7-2; 11 bases line up with TRBD1. The V segment lost 5 bases and the J segment 5 bases; nucleotides outside the gene matches: 7. Germline assignment: CDR1 SGHTA and CDR2 FQGNSA. The CDR3 spans 15 residues. CDR3 nucleotide sequence: TGTGCCAGCAGCCTAAGGACAGGGGGCTGGGAGACCCAGTACTTC. Translation gives CASSLRTGGWETQYF.

This sequence joins TRBV18 and TRBJ2-3; TRBD1 aligns across 9 bases. V shed 4 bases, J shed 5 bases, and the junction held 13 bases outside the gene matches. There are 17 residues in the CDR3. Germline V gene sequence: CDR1 KGHSH, CDR2 LQKENI. Here the CDR3 reads CASSRQGVGLAGDTQYF. The CDR3 DNA is TGTGCCAGCTCACGACAGGGGGTTGGCTTAGCGGGAGATACGCAGTATTTT.

This chain links TRBV30 with TRBJ1-4; D remains ambiguous. This CDR3 spans 13 amino acids. V lost 3 bases, J lost 8 bases, and 13 bases lay in between. CDR1 and CDR2 (germline): GTSNPN, SVGIG (reference sequence). The CDR3 region has the DNA TGTGCCTGGAGCCCCGGTGGTCCCGAAAAACTGTTTTTT. This sequence encodes CAWSPGGPEKLFF.

This clone was observed a few times. The rearrangement joins TRBV19 to TRBJ1-2; D is undetermined. CDR1 is LNHDA, CDR2 SQIVND, per germline (reference sequence). V lost 5 bases and J lost 5, with 9 bases in between. The CDR3 loop spans 12 amino acids. The CDR3 protein is CASSSTAYGYTF. In DNA, the CDR3 is TGTGCCAGTAGTTCTACAGCATATGGCTACACCTTC.

V is TRBV15 and J is TRBJ1-2; D call uncertain. Germline V lookup: CDR1 LNHNV, CDR2 YYDKDF (reference sequence). Trimming took off 1 base at V and 4 bases at J, with 7 bases between the two ends. CDR3 size: 13 residues. The CDR3 region is CATSRAHSYGYTF. As DNA, the CDR3 is TGTGCCACCAGCAGAGCACATTCCTATGGCTACACCTTC.

The genes are TRBV27 and TRBJ1-2; the match to TRBD1 covers 9 bases. The CDR3 is 14 residues long. The ends lost 8 bases at V and 5 bases at J; junction bases unmatched: 9. Germline-derived CDR1 and CDR2 are MNHEY and SMNVEV (reference sequence). CDR3 amino acids: CASGDRATIYGYTF. For the CDR3, the DNA is TGTGCCAGCGGGGACAGGGCGACTATTTATGGCTACACCTTC.

The V and J genes are TRBV2 and TRBJ1-6, with 8 bases lining up with TRBD1. The CDR3 is 15 residues long. Germline CDR1 reads SNHLY; CDR2 reads FYNNEI. V dropped 4 bases and J dropped 7; count of bases not matched to a gene: 6. The CDR3, as DNA: TGTGCCAGCAGTGTCGGACAGGGTAGGAATTCACCCCTCCACTTT. This gives the protein CASSVGQGRNSPLHF.

This clone appeared once. The genes are TRBV28 and TRBJ2-3; D is undetermined. This CDR3 comprises 12 residues. The germline V gene encodes CDR1 MDHEN and CDR2 SYDVKM. The V end was cut by 2 bases, the J end by 6 bases, with 6 bases between. This CDR3 reads CASSLALDTQYF. CDR3 in DNA: TGTGCCAGCAGTTTAGCGTTGGATACGCAGTATTTT.

The V gene is TRBV6-5, the J gene TRBJ1-1, with D hard to call. The CDR3 sequence is 14 residues long. The V gene's germline CDR1 is MNHEY and CDR2 SVGAGI. The V gene lost 0 bases and the J gene lost 5 bases, with 10 bases spanning the gap. CDR3 DNA sequence: TGTGCCAGCAGTTACTCGACGACAAGGACTGAAGCTTTCTTT. This translates into CASSYSTTRTEAFF.

The CDR3 here is CASSRTGTRANEKLFF. The CDR3 DNA is TGTGCCAGCAGCCGAACAGGAACTCGGGCTAATGAAAAACTGTTTTTT. The chain carries TRBV11-1 and TRBJ1-4, with D maybe TRBD1 (5 bases). Germline CDR1 is SGHAT and CDR2 is FQDESV (reference sequence). V dropped 5 bases and J dropped 3 bases, with 16 bases sitting between them. The CDR3 is 16 amino acids.

This sequence joins TRBV28 and TRBJ1-5, with a tentative D call TRBD1 (5 bases). Germline-derived CDR1 and CDR2 are MDHEN and SYDVKM. The CDR3 totals 15 residues. Trimming removed 5 bases from V and 5 bases from J, with 16 bases in between. The CDR3 loop is CASSPPTVGHQPQHF. CDR3 nucleotides: TGTGCCAGCAGTCCCCCGACAGTTGGGCATCAGCCCCAGCATTTT.

The CDR3 DNA reads TGTGCCTGGACCGCGAGGTCGTCGAACTTTGAAGCTTTCTTT. Its protein product is CAWTARSSNFEAFF. The gene calls are TRBV30 and TRBJ1-1, with D unclear. Germline V CDR1 and CDR2: GTSNPN, SVGIG (reference sequence). This CDR3 contains 14 residues. Trimming removed 4 bases from V and 7 bases from J, with 19 bases in between.

CDR3 protein: CAWRKNLAGGQITYNEQFF. Here the CDR3 DNA reads TGTGCCTGGAGGAAAAATCTAGCGGGGGGGCAGATAACCTACAATGAGCAGTTCTTC. The rearrangement uses TRBV30 and TRBJ2-1, with 12 bases lining up with TRBD2. This CDR3 is built from 19 residues. The V segment lost 3 bases and the J segment 2 bases; nucleotides outside the gene matches: 14. Germline V lookup: CDR1 GTSNPN, CDR2 SVGIG (reference sequence).

The rearrangement links TRBV7-6 to TRBJ1-5; tentative D call: TRBD1 (6 bases). Per the germline V gene, CDR1 is SGHVS and CDR2 is FNYEAQ. The CDR3 totals 13 residues. Trimming pared 3 bases from V and 5 bases from J, leaving 8 bases between. CDR3 loop: CASSLTGDQPQHF. The CDR3 DNA sequence: TGTGCCAGCAGCTTGACAGGTGATCAGCCCCAGCATTTT. Looking up the rest from reference TRBV7-6 and TRBJ1-5 gives the full variable domain: GAGVSQSPRYKVTKRGQDVALRCDPISGHVSLYWYRQALGQGPEFLTYFNYEAQQDKSGLPNDRFSAERPEGSISTLTIQRTEQRDSAMYRCASSLTGDQPQHFGDGTRLSIL.

This clone was counted only a few times. The CDR3 DNA sequence: TGTGCCAGTAGTCTTAGGGGGACAGGGATCCGTAATGAGCAGTTCTTC. The encoded protein is CASSLRGTGIRNEQFF. The rearrangement links TRBV19 to TRBJ2-1; 9 bases match TRBD1. J lost 7 bases, V lost 5 bases, and 12 bases had no gene match. This CDR3 region has 16 residues. Germline V gives CDR1 LNHDA, CDR2 SQIVND (reference sequence).

The rearrangement links TRBV27 to TRBJ2-1; 10 bases map to TRBD1. The CDR3 is 17 amino acids. Germline V gives CDR1 MNHEY, CDR2 SMNVEV (reference sequence). V gave up 4 bases and J gave up 0 bases; unmatched junction bases: 6. The CDR3 nucleotides are TGTGCCAGCAGTTCTGCCCGGACAGGGGGCTCCTACAATGAGCAGTTCTTC. It encodes CASSSARTGGSYNEQFF.

The chain recombines TRBV6-5 with TRBJ2-2; unclear D gene. Germline values: CDR1 MNHEY, CDR2 SVGAGI. The germline V and J ends were trimmed by 6 bases and 5 bases, with 7 bases remaining between them. CDR3 size: 12 residues. The CDR3 here is CASSLRTGELFF. In nucleotides, the CDR3 is TGTGCCAGCAGCTTACGGACCGGGGAGCTGTTTTTT.

V usage is TRBV5-1 and J usage is TRBJ1-2, with 8 bases lining up with TRBD1. Trimming cost V 0 bases and J 6 bases; bases outside gene matches: 7. The CDR3 extends over 15 amino acids. Germline lookup yields CDR1 SGHRS and CDR2 YFSETQ. The CDR3 loop reads CASSLGTGQGDGYTF. For the CDR3, the DNA is TGCGCCAGCAGCTTGGGCACAGGACAGGGAGATGGCTACACCTTC.

This clone has more than one count but fewer than ten. The CDR3 here is CASSRRGNEKLFF. As DNA, the CDR3 is TGTGCCAGTAGTAGGCGGGGTAATGAAAAACTGTTTTTT. The chain combines TRBV19 with TRBJ1-4; D remains unclear. Germline lookup yields CDR1 LNHDA and CDR2 SQIVND (reference sequence). V was clipped by 4 bases and J by 4 bases, with 7 bases between them. The CDR3 runs 13 residues.

Here the CDR3 reads CATNFEVGTEAFF. The CDR3 coding sequence is TGCGCCACCAACTTCGAGGTGGGCACTGAAGCTTTCTTT. The V and J genes are TRBV10-2 and TRBJ1-1; unclear D gene. Germline V gene data show CDR1 as WSHSY and CDR2 as SAAADI. The V end was cut by 10 bases, the J end by 4 bases, with 16 bases between. The CDR3 contains 13 residues.

V gene TRBV19 combines with J gene TRBJ2-5; 7 nucleotides match TRBD2. The CDR3 consists of 14 residues. V was pared by 5 bases and J by 5 bases, with 8 bases of the junction left unmatched. Germline-derived CDR1 and CDR2 are LNHDA and SQIVND (reference sequence). CDR3 coding DNA: TGTGCCAGTAGTGCTCAAACTAGCGCCGAGACCCAGTACTTC. Translated: CASSAQTSAETQYF.

The gene calls are TRBV5-1 and TRBJ2-3, with 10 bases lining up with TRBD2. Germline CDR1 is SGHRS and CDR2 is YFSETQ. V shed 3 bases and J 3 bases; nucleotides not matched to a gene: 10. This CDR3 region has 17 residues. This CDR3 reads CASSSLPTSGLTDTQYF. The CDR3 nucleotides are TGCGCCAGCAGCTCCCTCCCGACTAGCGGGCTGACAGATACGCAGTATTTT. Using reference TRBV5-1 and TRBJ2-3 for the parts outside the CDR3, the full variable domain is KAGVTQTPRYLIKTRGQQVTLSCSPISGHRSVSWYQQTPGQGLQFLFEYFSETQRNKGNFPGRFSGRQFSNSRSEMNVSTLELGDSALYLCASSSLPTSGLTDTQYFGPGTRLTVL.

This rearrangement joins TRBV10-3 to TRBJ2-1; no definite D call. V was cut by 0 bases and J by 4 bases, with 10 bases left in between. The germline V gene has CDR1 ENHRY and CDR2 SYGVKD. This CDR3 contains 15 residues. The CDR3 sequence: CAISESQFPYNEQFF. The CDR3 coding sequence is TGTGCCATCAGTGAGTCGCAGTTCCCTTACAATGAGCAGTTCTTC.

The chain links TRBV19 to TRBJ2-1, with D maybe TRBD1 (6 bases). This CDR3 has 12 amino acids. CDR1 LNHDA and CDR2 SQIVND come from the germline V gene (reference sequence). Trimming removed 3 bases at V and 9 bases at J, with 9 bases between. CDR3 DNA sequence: TGTGCCAGTAGTATCAGAGGGGGTGAGCAGTTCTTC. Its protein is CASSIRGGEQFF.

This clone was detected once. V gene TRBV6-4 combines with J gene TRBJ1-2, with TRBD1 matching 7 bases. The V segment lost 6 bases and the J segment 0 bases; nucleotides outside the gene matches: 13. The germline CDR1 and CDR2 sequences are MRHNA and SNTAGT. This CDR3 is 17 amino acids long. CDR3 in DNA: TGTGCCAGCAGAGTAGGGGCACTCACAGGGGCTAACTATGGCTACACCTTC. It codes for CASRVGALTGANYGYTF.

This clone was picked up a small number of times. The rearrangement joins TRBV6-6 to TRBJ1-1; D remains unclear. CDR3 length equals 14 residues. The V gene lost 6 bases and the J gene lost 4 bases, with 15 bases spanning the gap. Germline V CDR1 and CDR2: MNHNY, SVGAGI (reference sequence). The CDR3 spells CASSIRSMGTEAFF. The CDR3 DNA is TGTGCCAGCAGCATTAGGAGCATGGGCACTGAAGCTTTCTTT.

This sequence joins TRBV9 and TRBJ2-1; D is perhaps TRBD1 (6 bases). Trimming shortened V by 2 bases and J by 0 bases, and 9 bases separated the two germline ends. Germline loops: CDR1 SGDLS, CDR2 YYNGEE. This CDR3 is 15 amino acids long. In DNA form, the CDR3 reads TGTGCCAGCAGCGTCGGGACACACTCCTACAATGAGCAGTTCTTC. It is translated as CASSVGTHSYNEQFF.

Comments on this clone: This specimen includes other DNA sequences encoding the same CDR3. This chain joins TRBV18 and TRBJ1-5, with TRBD1 identical over 7 bases. The CDR3 spans 13 residues. Looked up from germline, CDR1 is KGHSH and CDR2 is LQKENI. V lost 4 bases, J lost 4 bases, and 1 base stayed unmatched. The CDR3 DNA sequence: TGTGCCAGCTCACGGGACAGTAATCAGCCCCAGCATTTT. As protein: CASSRDSNQPQHF.